This TCR beta chain was documented in a study of T cells after yellow fever vaccination (dated by TCRdb to between 2018 and 2021). Notes on the research overall: The SMART-Seq v4 Ultra Low Input RNA kit was used to prepare libraries from fractions with low cell numbers. To follow T-cell clones before and after primary and booster YFV17D yellow fever vaccination, bulk TCR alpha and beta repertoires were sequenced over time. Two healthy male donors made up the cohort, one aged 18 to 30 years and the other aged 30 to 39 years. Blood was collected at multiple timepoints before and after primary and secondary immunization, and bulk PBMC replicates and cell subsets were isolated.

In light of the paper, this sample's treatment or condition label describes: live attenuated yellow fever vaccine strain. At each blood-draw timepoint, two biological replicates of bulk PBMCs were collected. PBMCs were isolated from peripheral blood using a standard Ficoll-Paque protocol. TriZol was used to extract RNA from bulk PBMCs, CD4 and CD8 fractions, and dextramer-positive and dextramer-negative fractions. Only a few counts were recorded for this clonotype. Which antigen it targets is not known. Nothing much larger sits one base from this clone, and base qualities are not available. Here is what the overall study found, with its caveats: A small share of clonotypes occurred in both CD4 and CD8 compartments, likely arising from convergent recombination. FACS-sorted repertoires could contain abundant contaminating clonotypes from the bulk population, so computational filtering was required. The secondary T-cell response was found to be weaker but faster than the primary response, with a peak reached on day 5 rather than on day 15. After the booster, most clones that had expanded after primary vaccination were detected again (about 97% of CD4 and around 88% of CD8), suggesting broad maintenance of memory. Because the study included only a couple of donors, the extent to which the findings can be generalized is limited.

Synthesis of TCR cDNA relied on 5'RACE template switching, a step that introduced a universal primer site along with unique molecular identifiers. Priming for cDNA synthesis came from both the TCR alpha and TCR beta constant segments. Library amplification used two PCR steps, and the second PCR step added sample barcodes and sequencing adapters. Sequencing of the libraries was done on either Illumina HiSeq 2500 (2x100 bp) or NovaSeq (2x150 bp). On the authors' methods: MIGEC was used to demultiplex reads and collapse the reads into UMI consensus sequences, and MiXCR was used for V(D)J alignment. Clonotypes responding to the vaccine were identified with edgeR on replicate PBMC samples, with the criteria of FDR below 0.01 and a log2 fold change above 5 up to day 15. Each bulk clonotype received a CD4 or CD8 identity based on whether the sequenced CD4 or CD8 repertoire contained that clonotype at higher abundance. The public reads were reanalyzed by TCRdb: fastp trimming at Q25, MiXCR alignment, in-frame beta chains only. All rows with the same CDR3 protein become a single entry with the most common DNA and genes. The V and J calls were not made by the authors but by TCRdb's processing. The sample table lists 450,000 to 650,000 distinct CDR3 sequences, about a fifth of them with a count of one. The top ten constitute roughly a sixth of the sample.

Material: PBMCs, obtained roughly 23 days after the first yellow fever vaccination. The origin of this receptor is a man between 18 and 35 years old who received the YFV17D yellow fever vaccine.

The CDR3 region reads CASSLFPGENTGELFF. The DNA is as follows: TGTGCCAGCAGCTTATTTCCTGGGGAGAACACCGGGGAGCTGTTTTTT. The V and J genes are TRBV7-2 and TRBJ2-2; the D gene lacks a confident call. The CDR1 and CDR2 encoded by the germline V gene are SGHTA and FQGNSA. V loses 2 bases of germline sequence and J loses 1 base, and the interval between the two ends is 11 bases. From its cysteine to its phenylalanine, the CDR3 spans 16 amino acids. The entry retains the CDR3 DNA only, 48 bases that are in frame from base 1. The full variable domain, completed from the reference TRBV7-2 and TRBJ2-2 proteins outside the CDR3, reads GAGVSQSPSNKVTEKGKDVELRCDPISGHTALYWYRQSLGQGLEFLIYFQGNSAPDKSGLPSDRFSAERTGGSVSTLTIQRTQQEDSAVYLCASSLFPGENTGELFFGEGSRLTVL.